The entry below describes one T cell receptor (beta chain). Libraries were prepared by immunoSEQ multiplex PCR; TCRdb keeps only in-frame clonotypes and omits some of them. The sample includes under 11,000 clones, around 76% of them seen just once. This sample was included in a study of immune evolution from preneoplasia to lung adenocarcinoma. The length of the CDR3 is 14 residues. Germline V lookup: CDR1 MNHEY, CDR2 SVGAGI. V was shortened by 6 bases and J by 1 base, with 12 bases between the two germline ends. This clonotype was sampled from a person aged 55-80 years with lung adenocarcinoma. This chain uses TRBV6-5 with TRBJ1-1; D might be TRBD1 (5 bases). Sequencing was performed on FFPE minimally invasive lung adenocarcinoma tissue. CDR3 protein: CASRAAGPNTEAFF. CDR3 DNA sequence: TGTGCCAGCAGGGCCGCGGGACCGAACACTGAAGCTTTCTTT.